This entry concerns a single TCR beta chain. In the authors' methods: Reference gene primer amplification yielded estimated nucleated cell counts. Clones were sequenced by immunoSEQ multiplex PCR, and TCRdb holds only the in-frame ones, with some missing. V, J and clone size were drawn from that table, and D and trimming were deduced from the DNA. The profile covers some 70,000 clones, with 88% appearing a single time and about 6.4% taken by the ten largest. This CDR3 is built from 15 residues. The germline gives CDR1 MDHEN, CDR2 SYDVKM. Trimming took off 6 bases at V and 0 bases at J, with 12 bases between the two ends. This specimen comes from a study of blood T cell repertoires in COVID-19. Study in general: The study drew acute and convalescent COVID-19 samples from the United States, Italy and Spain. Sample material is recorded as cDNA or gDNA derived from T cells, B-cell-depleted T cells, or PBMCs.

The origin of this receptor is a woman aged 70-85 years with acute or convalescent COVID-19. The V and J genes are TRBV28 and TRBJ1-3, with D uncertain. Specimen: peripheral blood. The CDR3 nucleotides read TGTGCCAGCAGCAAGGCGGGTTACTCTGGAAACACCATATATTTT. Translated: CASSKAGYSGNTIYF.